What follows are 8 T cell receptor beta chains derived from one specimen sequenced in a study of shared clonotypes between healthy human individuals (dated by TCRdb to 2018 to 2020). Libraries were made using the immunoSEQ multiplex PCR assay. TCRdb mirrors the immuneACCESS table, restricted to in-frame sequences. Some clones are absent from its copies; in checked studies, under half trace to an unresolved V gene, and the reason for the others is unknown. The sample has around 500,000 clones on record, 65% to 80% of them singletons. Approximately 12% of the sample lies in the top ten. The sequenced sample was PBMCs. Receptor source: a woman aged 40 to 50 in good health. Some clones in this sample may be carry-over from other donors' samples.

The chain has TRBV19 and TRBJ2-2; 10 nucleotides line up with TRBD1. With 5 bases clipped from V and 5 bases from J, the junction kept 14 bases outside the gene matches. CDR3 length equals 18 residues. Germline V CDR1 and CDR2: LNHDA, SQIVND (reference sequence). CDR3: CASSVRQGAGRRTGELFF. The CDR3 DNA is TGTGCCAGTAGTGTCAGACAGGGGGCTGGTCGGCGGACCGGGGAGCTGTTTTTT.

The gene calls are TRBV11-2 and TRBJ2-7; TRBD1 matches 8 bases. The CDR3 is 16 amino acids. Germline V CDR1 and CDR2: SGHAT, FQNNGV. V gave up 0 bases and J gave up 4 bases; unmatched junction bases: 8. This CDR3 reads CASSLERQGTNYEQYF. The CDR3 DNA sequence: TGTGCCAGCAGCTTAGAGAGACAGGGGACCAATTACGAGCAGTACTTC.

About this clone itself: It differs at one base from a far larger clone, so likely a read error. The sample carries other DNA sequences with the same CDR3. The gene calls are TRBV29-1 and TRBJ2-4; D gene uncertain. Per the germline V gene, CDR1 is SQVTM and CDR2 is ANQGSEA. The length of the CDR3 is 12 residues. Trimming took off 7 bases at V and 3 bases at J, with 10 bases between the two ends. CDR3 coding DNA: TGCAGCGGGGGTAGTGGCAAAAACATTCAGTACTTC. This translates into CSGGSGKNIQYF. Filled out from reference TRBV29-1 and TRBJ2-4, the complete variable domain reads SAVISQKPSRDICQRGTSLTIQCQVDSQVTMMFWYRQQPGQSLTLIATANQGSEATYESGFVIDKFPISRPNLTFSTLTVSNMSPEDSSIYLCSGGSGKNIQYFGAGTRLSVL.

The CDR3 loop reads CASSQEGSVPSYEQYF. The CDR3 DNA follows: TGTGCCAGCAGCCAAGAAGGTAGCGTCCCCTCCTACGAGCAGTACTTC. The rearrangement joins TRBV4-2 to TRBJ2-7, with D maybe TRBD2 (5 bases). This CDR3 is 16 amino acids long. Germline CDR1 LGHNA, CDR2 YNFKEQ. Trimming took 0 bases from V and 0 from J, leaving 12 bases between them.

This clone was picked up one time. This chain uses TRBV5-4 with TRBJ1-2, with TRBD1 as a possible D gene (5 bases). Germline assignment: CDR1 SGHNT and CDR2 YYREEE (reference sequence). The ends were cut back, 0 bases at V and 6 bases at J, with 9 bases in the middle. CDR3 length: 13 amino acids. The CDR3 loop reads CASSLDRRDGYTF. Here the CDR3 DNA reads TGTGCCAGCAGCTTGGACAGGCGGGATGGCTACACCTTC.

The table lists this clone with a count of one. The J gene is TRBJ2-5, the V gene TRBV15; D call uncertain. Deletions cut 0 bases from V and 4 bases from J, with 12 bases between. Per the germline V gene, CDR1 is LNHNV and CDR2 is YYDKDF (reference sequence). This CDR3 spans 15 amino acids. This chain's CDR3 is CATSREAGWRETQYF. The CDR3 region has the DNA TGTGCCACCAGCAGAGAAGCAGGCTGGCGAGAGACCCAGTACTTC.

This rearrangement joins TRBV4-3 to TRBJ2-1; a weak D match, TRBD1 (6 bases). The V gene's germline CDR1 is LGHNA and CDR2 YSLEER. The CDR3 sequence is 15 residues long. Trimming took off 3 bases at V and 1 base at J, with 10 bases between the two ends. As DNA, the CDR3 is TGCGCCAGCAGCCAGTTTAGGGGGTCCTACAATGAGCAGTTCTTC. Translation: CASSQFRGSYNEQFF.

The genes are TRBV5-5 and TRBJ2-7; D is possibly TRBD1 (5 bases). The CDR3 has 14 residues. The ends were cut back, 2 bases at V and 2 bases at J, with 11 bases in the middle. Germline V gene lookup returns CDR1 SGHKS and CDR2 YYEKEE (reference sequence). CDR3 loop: CASSFLDNPYEQYF. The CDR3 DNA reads TGTGCCAGCAGCTTTTTGGACAACCCCTACGAGCAGTACTTC. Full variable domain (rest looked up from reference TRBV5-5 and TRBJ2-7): DAGVTQSPTHLIKTRGQQVTLRCSPISGHKSVSWYQQVLGQGPQFIFQYYEKEERGRGNFPDRFSARQFPNYSSELNVNALLLGDSALYLCASSFLDNPYEQYFGPGTRLTVT.